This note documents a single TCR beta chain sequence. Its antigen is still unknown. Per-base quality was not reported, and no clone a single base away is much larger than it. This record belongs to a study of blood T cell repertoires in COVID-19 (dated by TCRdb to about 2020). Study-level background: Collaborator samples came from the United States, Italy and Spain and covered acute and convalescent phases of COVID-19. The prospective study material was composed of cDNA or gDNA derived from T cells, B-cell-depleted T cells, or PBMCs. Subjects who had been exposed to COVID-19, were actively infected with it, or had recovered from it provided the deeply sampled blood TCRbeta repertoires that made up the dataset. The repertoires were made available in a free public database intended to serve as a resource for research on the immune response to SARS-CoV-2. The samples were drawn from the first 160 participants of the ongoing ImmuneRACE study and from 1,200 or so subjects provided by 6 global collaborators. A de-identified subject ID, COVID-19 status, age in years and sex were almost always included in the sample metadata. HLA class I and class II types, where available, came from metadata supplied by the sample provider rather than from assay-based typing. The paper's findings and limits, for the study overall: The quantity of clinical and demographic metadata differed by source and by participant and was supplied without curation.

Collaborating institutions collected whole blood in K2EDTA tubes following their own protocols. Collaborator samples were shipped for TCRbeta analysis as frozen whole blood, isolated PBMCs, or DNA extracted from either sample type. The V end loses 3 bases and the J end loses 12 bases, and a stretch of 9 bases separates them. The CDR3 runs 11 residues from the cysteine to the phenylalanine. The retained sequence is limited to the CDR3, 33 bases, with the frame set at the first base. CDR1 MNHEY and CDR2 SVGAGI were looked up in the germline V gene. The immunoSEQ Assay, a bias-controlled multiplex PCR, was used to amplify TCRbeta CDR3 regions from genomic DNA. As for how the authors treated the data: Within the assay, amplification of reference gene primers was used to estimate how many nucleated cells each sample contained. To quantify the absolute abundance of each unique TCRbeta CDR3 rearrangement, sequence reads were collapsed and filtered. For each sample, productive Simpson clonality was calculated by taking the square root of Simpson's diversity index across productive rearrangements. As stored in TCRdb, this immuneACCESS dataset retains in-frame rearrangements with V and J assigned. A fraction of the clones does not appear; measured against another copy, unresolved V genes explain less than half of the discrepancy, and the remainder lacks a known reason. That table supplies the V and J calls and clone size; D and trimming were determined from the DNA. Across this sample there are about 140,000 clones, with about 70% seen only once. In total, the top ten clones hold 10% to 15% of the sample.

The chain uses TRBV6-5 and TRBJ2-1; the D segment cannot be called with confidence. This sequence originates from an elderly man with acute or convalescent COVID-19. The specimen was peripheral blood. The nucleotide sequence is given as TGTGCCAGCAGTTATACCCGCGCGCAGTTCTTC. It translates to CASSYTRAQFF.